This TCR beta chain was sequenced for a study of T cells after yellow fever vaccination. Study-wide context: Fractions of limited cellularity were prepared by means of SMART-Seq v4 Ultra Low Input.

5'RACE template switching generated TCR cDNA, adding a universal primer site and UMIs. TCRdb called the 5' RACE reads again in MiXCR, with one record for every CDR3 protein. Of approximately 330,000 distinct CDR3 sequences listed, approximately 4% are singletons. Findings and limits, study-wide: Post-booster samples contained most primary-vaccination clones (approximately 95% CD4, about 87% CD8).

This CDR3 region has 14 residues. Between the trimmed V and J ends, which lost 7 bases and 2 bases, there was a span of 14 bases. This clonotype showed up just a few times. Its target is not known. This receptor was taken from a man in his late teens or twenties who received the YFV17D yellow fever vaccine. This rearrangement joins TRBV12-3 or TRBV12-4 to TRBJ1-2; D ambiguous. The sequenced sample was PBMCs, obtained 5 days after the yellow fever booster vaccination. CDR3: CASTNMGSNYGYTF. The CDR3 DNA is TGTGCCAGCACCAACATGGGGAGCAACTATGGCTACACCTTC.